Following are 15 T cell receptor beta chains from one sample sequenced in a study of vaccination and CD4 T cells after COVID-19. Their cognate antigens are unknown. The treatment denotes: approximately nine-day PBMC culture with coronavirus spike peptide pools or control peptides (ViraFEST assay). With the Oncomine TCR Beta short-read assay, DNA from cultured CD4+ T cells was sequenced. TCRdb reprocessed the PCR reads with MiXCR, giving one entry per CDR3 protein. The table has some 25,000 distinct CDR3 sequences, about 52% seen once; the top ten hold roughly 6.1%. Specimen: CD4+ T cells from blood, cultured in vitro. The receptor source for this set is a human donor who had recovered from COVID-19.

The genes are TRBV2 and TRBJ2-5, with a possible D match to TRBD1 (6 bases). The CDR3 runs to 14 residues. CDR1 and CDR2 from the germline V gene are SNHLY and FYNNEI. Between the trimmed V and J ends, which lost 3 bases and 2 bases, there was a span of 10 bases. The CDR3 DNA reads TGTGCCAGCAGTGACCGGACAGAACAAGAGACCCAGTACTTC. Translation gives CASSDRTEQETQYF.

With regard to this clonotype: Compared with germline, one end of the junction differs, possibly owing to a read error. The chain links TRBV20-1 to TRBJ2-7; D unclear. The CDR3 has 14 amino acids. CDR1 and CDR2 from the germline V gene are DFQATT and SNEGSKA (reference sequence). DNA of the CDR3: TGCAGTGCTCCCTCAAGGATTACCTCCCACGAGCAGTACTTC. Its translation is CSAPSRITSHEQYF.

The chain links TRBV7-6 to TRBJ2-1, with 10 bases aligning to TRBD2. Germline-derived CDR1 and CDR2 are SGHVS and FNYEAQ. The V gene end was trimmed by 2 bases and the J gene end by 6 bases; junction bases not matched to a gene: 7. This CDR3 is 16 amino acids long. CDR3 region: CASSLRLAGVVNEQFF. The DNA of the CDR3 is TGTGCCAGCAGCTTAAGGCTAGCGGGAGTTGTCAATGAGCAGTTCTTC. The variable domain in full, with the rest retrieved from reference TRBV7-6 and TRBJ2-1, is GAGVSQSPRYKVTKRGQDVALRCDPISGHVSLYWYRQALGQGPEFLTYFNYEAQQDKSGLPNDRFSAERPEGSISTLTIQRTEQRDSAMYRCASSLRLAGVVNEQFFGPGTRLTVL.

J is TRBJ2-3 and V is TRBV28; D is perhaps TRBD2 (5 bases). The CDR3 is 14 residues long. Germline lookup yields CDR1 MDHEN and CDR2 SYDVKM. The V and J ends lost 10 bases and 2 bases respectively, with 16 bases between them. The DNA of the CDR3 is TGTGCCACGCTCCCCAGCGGCCTCACAGATACGCAGTATTTT. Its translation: CATLPSGLTDTQYF.

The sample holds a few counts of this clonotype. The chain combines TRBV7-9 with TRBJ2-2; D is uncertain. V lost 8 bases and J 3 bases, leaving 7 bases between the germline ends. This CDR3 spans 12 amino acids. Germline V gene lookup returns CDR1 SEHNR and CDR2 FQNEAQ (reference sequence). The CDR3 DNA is TGTGCCAGCGGAACGGACACCGGGGAGCTGTTTTTT. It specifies CASGTDTGELFF.

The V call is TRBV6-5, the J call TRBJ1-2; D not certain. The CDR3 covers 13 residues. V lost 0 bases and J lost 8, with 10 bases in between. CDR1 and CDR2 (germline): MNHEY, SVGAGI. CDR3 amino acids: CASSYSRGYGYTF. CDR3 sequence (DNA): TGTGCCAGCAGTTACTCGAGAGGGTACGGCTACACCTTC.

The CDR3: CASSQGRDGGGNQPQHF. The DNA of the CDR3 is TGTGCCAGCAGCCAAGGTCGGGATGGGGGTGGGAATCAGCCCCAGCATTTT. This sequence joins TRBV7-9 and TRBJ1-5, with D perhaps matching TRBD1 (5 bases). V was shortened by 5 bases and J by 4 bases, with 21 bases between the two germline ends. Germline lookup yields CDR1 SEHNR and CDR2 FQNEAQ (reference sequence). CDR3 length equals 17 residues.

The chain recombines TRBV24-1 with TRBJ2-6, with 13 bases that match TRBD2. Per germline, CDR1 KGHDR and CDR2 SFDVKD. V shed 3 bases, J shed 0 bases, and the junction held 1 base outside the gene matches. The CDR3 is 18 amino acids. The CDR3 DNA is TGTGCCACCAGTGATCGGACTAGCGGGGGCTCTGGGGCCAACGTCCTGACTTTC. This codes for CATSDRTSGGSGANVLTF.

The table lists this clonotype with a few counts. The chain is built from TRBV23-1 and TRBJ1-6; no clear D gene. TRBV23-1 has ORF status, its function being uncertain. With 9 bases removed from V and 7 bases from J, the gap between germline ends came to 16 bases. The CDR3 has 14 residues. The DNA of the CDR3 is TGCGCCAGGGGAGGCTTACAATGGAATTCACCCCTCCACTTT. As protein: CARGGLQWNSPLHF.

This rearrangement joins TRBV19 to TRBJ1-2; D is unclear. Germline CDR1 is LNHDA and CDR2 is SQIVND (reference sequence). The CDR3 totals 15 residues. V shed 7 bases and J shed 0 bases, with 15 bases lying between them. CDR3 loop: CASTTRGATNYGYTF. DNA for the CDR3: TGTGCCAGTACCACTCGGGGAGCTACTAACTATGGCTACACCTTC.

The chain's CDR3 is CASLRLGQVAFF. CDR3 coding DNA: TGTGCCAGCCTAAGGCTCGGACAGGTCGCTTTCTTT. The V and J genes are TRBV6-1 and TRBJ1-1; 7 bases align to TRBD1. From germline, CDR1 is MNHNS and CDR2 SASEGT. V was clipped by 8 bases and J by 11 bases; unmatched bases: 11. This CDR3 spans 12 amino acids.

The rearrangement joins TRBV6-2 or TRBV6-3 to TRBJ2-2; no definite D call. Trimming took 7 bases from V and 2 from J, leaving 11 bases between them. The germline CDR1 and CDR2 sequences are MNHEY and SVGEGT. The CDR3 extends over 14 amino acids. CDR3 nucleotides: TGTGCCAGCAAGGGCAGACCAAACACCGGGGAGCTGTTTTTT. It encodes CASKGRPNTGELFF.

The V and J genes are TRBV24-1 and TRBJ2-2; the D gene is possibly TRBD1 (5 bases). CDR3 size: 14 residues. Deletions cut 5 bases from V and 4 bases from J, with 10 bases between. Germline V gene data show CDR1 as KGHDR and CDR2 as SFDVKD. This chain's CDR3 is CATSVGARTGELFF. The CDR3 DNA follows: TGTGCCACCAGTGTAGGGGCCCGCACCGGGGAGCTGTTTTTT.

The CDR3 here is CASSTGRGALDYGYTF. In DNA, the CDR3 is TGTGCCAGTAGCACCGGAAGAGGGGCGCTGGACTATGGCTACACCTTC. This chain uses TRBV19 with TRBJ1-2; maybe TRBD1 (5 bases). The CDR3 totals 16 residues. The ends were cut back, 6 bases at V and 3 bases at J, with 20 bases in the middle. Germline CDR1 is LNHDA and CDR2 is SQIVND (reference sequence).

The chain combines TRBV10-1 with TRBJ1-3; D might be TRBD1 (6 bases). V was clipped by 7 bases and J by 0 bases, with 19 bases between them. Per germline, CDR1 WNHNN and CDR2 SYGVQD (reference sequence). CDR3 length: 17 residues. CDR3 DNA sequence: TGCGCCAGCATGGGGACACCTCGACCCTCCTCTGGAAACACCATATATTTT. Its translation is CASMGTPRPSSGNTIYF.